This section outlines one T cell receptor beta chain sequence together with its context. Its target is not known. These data belong to a study of brain T cells in children with intractable seizures. Regarding the study as a whole: Viral specificity was inferred only from CDR3 similarity; HCMV serostatus was unknown.

The data were produced by immunoSEQ multiplex PCR, yet TCRdb's version contains in-frame clones alone and is incomplete. Among about 80,000 clones listed, under 95% were seen once. V gave up 2 bases and J gave up 2 bases; unmatched junction bases: 9. The CDR3 runs to 16 residues. From germline, CDR1 is SGHTA and CDR2 FQGNSA. The receptor's source is a girl aged 2 to 10 with Rasmussen encephalitis and intractable seizures. The chain links TRBV7-2 to TRBJ2-7, with 7 nucleotides matching TRBD2. The sequencing used peripheral blood, collected at surgery. CDR3 loop: CASSLMGRVRTYEQYF. In DNA form, the CDR3 reads TGTGCCAGCAGCTTAATGGGGAGGGTTCGTACCTACGAGCAGTACTTC.